The 29 T cell receptor beta chains listed next were all sequenced from one sample in a study of OX40 agonist ivuxolimab in advanced cancers. The repertoire was sequenced with immunoSEQ multiplex PCR; TCRdb's copy has only in-frame clones and lacks some. Here the sample spans some 45,000 clones, approximately 90% being singletons. The sample here was CD4+ or CD8+ T cells sorted from blood, taken in a trial of the OX40 agonist ivuxolimab. The receptors come from an adult with an advanced solid tumor such as melanoma, head and neck, liver or kidney cancer.

The chain employs TRBV9 and TRBJ2-1; perhaps TRBD2 as D (6 bases). Trimming cost V 0 bases and J 3 bases, with 19 bases left between them. The CDR3 sequence is 18 residues long. Germline loops: CDR1 SGDLS, CDR2 YYNGEE. This CDR3 reads CASSVGGDSFSIYNEQFF. Written as DNA, the CDR3 is TGTGCCAGCAGCGTAGGCGGGGACTCCTTTTCGATCTACAATGAGCAGTTCTTC.

V usage is TRBV29-1 and J usage is TRBJ2-1; D not certain. V was pared by 3 bases and J by 8 bases, with 5 bases between. CDR1 and CDR2 from the germline V gene are SQVTM and ANQGSEA. The CDR3 is made up of 10 amino acids. The CDR3 nucleotides are TGCAGCGTTGACGGATATGAGCAGTTCTTC. Amino acids: CSVDGYEQFF.

A word on this clone: This sample includes further DNA sequences coding for the same CDR3. The chain recombines TRBV21-1 with TRBJ2-7; the D call in the table, TRBD1, was not verified against the DNA. TRBV21-1 is a pseudogene. CDR3 size: 14 residues. The chain's CDR3 is CASSKGCRGYEQYF. CDR3 in DNA: TGTGCCAGCAGCAAAGGGTGCAGGGGATACGAGCAGTACTTC.

The chain joins TRBV5-1 to TRBJ2-5; D is uncertain. The germline CDR1 and CDR2 sequences are SGHRS and YFSETQ. V lost 2 bases and J 1 base, leaving 9 bases between the germline ends. The CDR3 consists of 14 residues. The CDR3 DNA reads TGCGCCAGCAGCTTTATGGGTCGCCAAGAGACCCAGTACTTC. Translation gives CASSFMGRQETQYF.

In this sample, this clone turned up a few times. V usage is TRBV29-1 and J usage is TRBJ1-1; unclear D gene. The ends were cut back, 4 bases at V and 1 base at J, with 7 bases in the middle. The CDR3 is 12 amino acids. The germline V gene encodes CDR1 SQVTM and CDR2 ANQGSEA. This CDR3 is CSVGSGNTEAFF. CDR3 DNA sequence: TGCAGCGTTGGGTCCGGGAACACTGAAGCTTTCTTT.

This clone is a singleton in its sample. This chain links TRBV30 with TRBJ2-2; no reliable D call. The CDR3 sequence is 12 residues long. Germline CDR1 is GTSNPN and CDR2 is SVGIG (reference sequence). Trimming stripped 8 bases from V and 6 bases from J, with 13 bases between. The DNA for the CDR3 is TGTGCCGGTTTCGCTCGTCCCGGGGAGCTGTTTTTT. This translates into CAGFARPGELFF.

Notes on this clone: This specimen includes other DNA sequences encoding the same CDR3. V usage is TRBV6-5 and J usage is TRBJ1-1; possibly TRBD1 for D (6 bases). This CDR3 contains 14 residues. The germline gives CDR1 MNHEY, CDR2 SVGAGI. V lost 3 bases, J lost 4 bases, and 12 bases lay in between. CDR3 residues: CASSYGGGSTEAFF. The CDR3 region has the DNA TGTGCCAGCAGTTATGGGGGGGGCAGCACTGAAGCTTTCTTT.

The chain is built from TRBV11-1 and TRBJ2-7; D gene uncertain. The CDR3 has 14 amino acids. Between the trimmed V and J ends, which lost 1 base and 1 base, there was a span of 8 bases. Germline V gene sequence: CDR1 SGHAT, CDR2 FQDESV (reference sequence). CDR3 protein: CASSLVGDSYEQYF. The CDR3 DNA follows: TGTGCCAGCAGCTTAGTTGGGGATTCCTACGAGCAGTACTTC.

The chain combines TRBV27 with TRBJ2-7, with D tentatively TRBD1 (6 bases). V lost 0 bases and J lost 5, with 11 bases in between. The CDR3 loop spans 14 amino acids. The germline CDR1 and CDR2 sequences are MNHEY and SMNVEV (reference sequence). The CDR3 nucleotides read TGTGCCAGCAGTTTATCCACCACAGGGAACGAGCAGTACTTC. It codes for CASSLSTTGNEQYF.

This clone has just a few counts. The chain has TRBV9 and TRBJ1-2; D call uncertain. The CDR3 is 14 amino acids. Trimming shortened V by 3 bases and J by 4 bases, and 13 bases separated the two germline ends. Germline CDR1 is SGDLS and CDR2 is YYNGEE. The CDR3 DNA sequence: TGTGCCAGCAGCGGAGCCACAGTCTTCTATGGCTACACCTTC. Protein product: CASSGATVFYGYTF.

This clone was recorded once. This sequence joins TRBV19 and TRBJ2-7; TRBD2 aligns across 14 bases. The CDR3 consists of 16 residues. Trimming took 7 bases from V and 2 from J; bases not matched to a gene: 7. The germline V gene has CDR1 LNHDA and CDR2 SQIVND (reference sequence). CDR3 loop: CASIGTSGGSPYEQYF. CDR3 bases: TGTGCCAGTATCGGGACTAGCGGGGGAAGTCCCTACGAGCAGTACTTC.

J is TRBJ2-2 and V is TRBV6-5, with TRBD1 as a possible D gene (6 bases). CDR1 is MNHEY, CDR2 SVGAGI, per germline. Trimming pared 6 bases from V and 3 bases from J, leaving 8 bases between. CDR3 length: 13 amino acids. Written as DNA, the CDR3 is TGTGCCAGCAGGAGGGGGTACACCGGGGAGCTGTTTTTT. It translates to CASRRGYTGELFF.

V and J are TRBV27 and TRBJ2-1; maybe TRBD1 (5 bases). This CDR3 spans 13 amino acids. Looked up from germline, CDR1 is MNHEY and CDR2 is SMNVEV (reference sequence). Trimming left V 2 bases short and J 9 bases short, with 11 bases between. The CDR3 loop is CASSLQGPTEQFF. CDR3 coding DNA: TGTGCCAGCAGTTTACAGGGTCCCACTGAGCAGTTCTTC.

The rearrangement joins TRBV20-1 to TRBJ2-7; D unresolved. The length of the CDR3 is 11 residues. The V gene's germline CDR1 is DFQATT and CDR2 SNEGSKA (reference sequence). Trimming pared 0 bases from V and 6 bases from J, leaving 6 bases between. CDR3 protein: CSAREEGEQYF. The DNA of the CDR3 is TGCAGTGCTAGAGAAGAAGGCGAGCAGTACTTC.

This rearrangement joins TRBV9 to TRBJ2-3, with D possibly called TRBD1 or TRBD2 (6 bases each). With 0 bases removed from V and 5 bases from J, the gap between germline ends came to 19 bases. Germline values: CDR1 SGDLS, CDR2 YYNGEE. The CDR3 loop spans 17 amino acids. This CDR3 is CASSVGGGGRFGDTQYF. The CDR3 nucleotides read TGTGCCAGCAGCGTAGGTGGAGGGGGACGATTCGGAGATACGCAGTATTTT.

This clone was recorded only once. The J gene is TRBJ2-5, the V gene TRBV2; no definite D call. V lost 6 bases and J 3 bases, leaving 11 bases between the germline ends. The germline gives CDR1 SNHLY, CDR2 FYNNEI. This CDR3 comprises 13 residues. In DNA, the CDR3 is TGTGCCAGCAGGCAAGCACCGAAAGAGACCCAGTACTTC. Residues: CASRQAPKETQYF.

V and J are TRBV5-1 and TRBJ1-2, with TRBD1 matching over 8 bases. V shed 0 bases, J shed 13 bases, and the junction held 8 bases outside the gene matches. CDR3 size: 13 residues. From germline, CDR1 is SGHRS and CDR2 YFSETQ. The CDR3 DNA is TGCGCCAGCAGCTTGGACAGGGGGGACCTAGGCACCTTC. It translates to CASSLDRGDLGTF. Variable domain in full (rest from reference TRBV5-1 and TRBJ1-2): KAGVTQTPRYLIKTRGQQVTLSCSPISGHRSVSWYQQTPGQGLQFLFEYFSETQRNKGNFPGRFSGRQFSNSRSEMNVSTLELGDSALYLCASSLDRGDLGTFGSGTRLTVV.

The chain employs TRBV28 and TRBJ1-1; D is possibly TRBD1 (5 bases). The CDR3 consists of 12 residues. Trimming pared 3 bases from V and 7 bases from J, leaving 9 bases between. CDR1 is MDHEN and CDR2 is SYDVKM in the germline V gene. The CDR3, as DNA: TGTGCCAGCAGTTTCGGGGCAGTTGAAGCTTTCTTT. Protein: CASSFGAVEAFF. The variable domain in full, completed from reference TRBV28 and TRBJ1-1, reads DVKVTQSSRYLVKRTGEKVFLECVQDMDHENMFWYRQDPGLGLRLIYFSYDVKMKEKGDIPEGYSVSREKKERFSLILESASTNQTSMYLCASSFGAVEAFFGQGTRLTVV.

Only one count was recorded for this clone. The chain couples TRBV19 to TRBJ1-5; D ambiguous. V was pared by 2 bases and J by 0 bases, with 23 bases between. Looked up from germline, CDR1 is LNHDA and CDR2 is SQIVND (reference sequence). This CDR3 contains 20 residues. The DNA for the CDR3 is TGTGCCAGTAGTATAAGGAGGTCCGGGTCCAGGCAGCATAGCAATCAGCCCCAGCATTTT. Amino acids: CASSIRRSGSRQHSNQPQHF.

V and J are TRBV28 and TRBJ1-2; weak D call: TRBD1 (6 bases). Germline-derived CDR1 and CDR2 are MDHEN and SYDVKM. This CDR3 has 14 residues. Trimming took off 3 bases at V and 7 bases at J, with 15 bases between the two ends. CDR3 sequence reads: CASSLVRGRVGYTF. The CDR3 DNA sequence: TGTGCCAGCAGTTTGGTTCGGGGGCGTGTTGGCTACACCTTC.

The chain uses TRBV6-7 and TRBJ2-7; TRBD1 matches 7 bases. TRBV6-7 carries the ORF label, with uncertain function. The CDR3 sequence is 18 residues long. V was pared by 2 bases and J by 3 bases, with 16 bases of the junction left unmatched. This chain's CDR3 is CASSYGDSGGTAFYEQYF. CDR3 nucleotide sequence: TGTGCCAGCAGTTACGGGGATTCCGGTGGGACAGCTTTCTACGAGCAGTACTTC.

V usage is TRBV7-6 and J usage is TRBJ2-2; 10 nucleotides match TRBD2. Trimming at V came to 10 bases and at J to 4 bases, leaving 3 bases not matched to a gene. CDR1 is SGHVS and CDR2 is FNYEAQ in the germline V gene. The CDR3 has 13 amino acids. The DNA of the CDR3 is TGTGCCACGAAGCGGGGGGGCACCGGGGAGCTGTTTTTT. It codes for CATKRGGTGELFF.

This rearrangement joins TRBV6-5 to TRBJ1-2; D uncertain. The CDR3 runs to 14 residues. Trimming cost V 2 bases and J 2 bases, with 9 bases left between them. Germline V gene lookup returns CDR1 MNHEY and CDR2 SVGAGI. CDR3: CASSYAPGNYGYTF. The CDR3 DNA follows: TGTGCCAGCAGTTACGCGCCGGGAAACTATGGCTACACCTTC.

This rearrangement joins TRBV29-1 to TRBJ2-3; TRBD2 matches at 13 bases. Germline V gene sequence: CDR1 SQVTM, CDR2 ANQGSEA. V was pared by 2 bases and J by 3 bases, with 11 bases of the junction left unmatched. This CDR3 contains 18 residues. In DNA, the CDR3 is TGCAGCGTTGAACCATACCCCGGGACTAGCGGGATTACAGATACGCAGTATTTT. Protein sequence: CSVEPYPGTSGITDTQYF.

The rearrangement joins TRBV2 to TRBJ2-4; D is ambiguous. Germline V lookup: CDR1 SNHLY, CDR2 FYNNEI. This CDR3 is 12 amino acids long. With 7 bases removed from V and 4 bases from J, the gap between germline ends came to 8 bases. The CDR3 DNA reads as TGTGCCAGCATGAACGATAAAAACATTCAGTACTTC. Protein sequence: CASMNDKNIQYF.

The gene calls are TRBV11-2 and TRBJ2-1; no firm D call. The CDR3 consists of 14 residues. From germline, CDR1 is SGHAT and CDR2 FQNNGV. Trimming pared 2 bases from V and 6 bases from J, leaving 11 bases between. DNA of the CDR3: TGTGCCAGCAGCTTAAGGCCTGATCTCAATGAGCAGTTCTTC. It is translated as CASSLRPDLNEQFF.

V usage is TRBV5-4 and J usage is TRBJ2-2; D uncertain. CDR3 length equals 14 residues. Trimming cost V 3 bases and J 1 base, with 7 bases left between them. Germline CDR1 reads SGHNT; CDR2 reads YYREEE (reference sequence). CDR3 sequence (DNA): TGTGCCAGCAGCTCGGTAGGGAACACCGGGGAGCTGTTTTTT. Translation gives CASSSVGNTGELFF.

CDR3 sequence: CASSSAQGMNTEAFF. The CDR3 bases are TGTGCCAGCAGCTCAGCACAGGGAATGAACACTGAAGCTTTCTTT. The chain is built from TRBV7-9 and TRBJ1-1; weak D call: TRBD1 (6 bases). The germline V gene encodes CDR1 SEHNR and CDR2 FQNEAQ (reference sequence). Trimming pared 4 bases from V and 0 bases from J, leaving 12 bases between. The CDR3 spans 15 residues.

On this clone: This likely reflects a read error, since a far larger clone is one base away. The sample carries other DNA sequences with the same CDR3. The chain is built from TRBV27 and TRBJ2-7; possibly TRBD2 for D (6 bases). V lost 4 bases and J 1 base, leaving 8 bases between the germline ends. Per germline, CDR1 MNHEY and CDR2 SMNVEV (reference sequence). The length of the CDR3 is 13 residues. CDR3 residues: CASSYGGSYEQYF. CDR3 DNA: TGTGCCAGCAGTTACGGGGGATCCTACGAGCAGTACTTC.